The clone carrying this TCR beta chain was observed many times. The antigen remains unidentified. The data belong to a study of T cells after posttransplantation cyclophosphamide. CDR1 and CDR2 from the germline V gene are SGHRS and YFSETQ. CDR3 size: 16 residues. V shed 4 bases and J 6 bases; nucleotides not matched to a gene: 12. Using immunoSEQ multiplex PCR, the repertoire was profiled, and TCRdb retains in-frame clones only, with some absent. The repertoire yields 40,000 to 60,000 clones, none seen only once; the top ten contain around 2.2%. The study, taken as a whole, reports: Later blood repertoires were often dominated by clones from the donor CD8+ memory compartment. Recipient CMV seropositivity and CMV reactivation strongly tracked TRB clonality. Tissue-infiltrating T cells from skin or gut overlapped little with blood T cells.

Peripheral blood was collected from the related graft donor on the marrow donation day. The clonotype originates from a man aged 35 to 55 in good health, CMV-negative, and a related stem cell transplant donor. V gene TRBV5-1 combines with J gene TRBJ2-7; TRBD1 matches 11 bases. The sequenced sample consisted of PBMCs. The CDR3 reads CASSLGQGAVLGEQYF. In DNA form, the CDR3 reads TGCGCCAGCAGCCTAGGACAGGGGGCGGTCTTGGGCGAGCAGTACTTC.